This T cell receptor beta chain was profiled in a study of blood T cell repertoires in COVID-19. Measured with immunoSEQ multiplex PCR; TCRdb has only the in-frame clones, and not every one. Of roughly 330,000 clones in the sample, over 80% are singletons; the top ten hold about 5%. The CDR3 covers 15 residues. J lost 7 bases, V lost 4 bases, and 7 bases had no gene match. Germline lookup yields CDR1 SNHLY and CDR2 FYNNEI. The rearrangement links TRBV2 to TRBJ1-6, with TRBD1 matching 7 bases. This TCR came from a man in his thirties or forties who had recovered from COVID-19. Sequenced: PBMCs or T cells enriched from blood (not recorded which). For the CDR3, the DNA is TGTGCCAGCAGTGGGGGACAGAGCTTAAATTCACCCCTCCACTTT. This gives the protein CASSGGQSLNSPLHF.